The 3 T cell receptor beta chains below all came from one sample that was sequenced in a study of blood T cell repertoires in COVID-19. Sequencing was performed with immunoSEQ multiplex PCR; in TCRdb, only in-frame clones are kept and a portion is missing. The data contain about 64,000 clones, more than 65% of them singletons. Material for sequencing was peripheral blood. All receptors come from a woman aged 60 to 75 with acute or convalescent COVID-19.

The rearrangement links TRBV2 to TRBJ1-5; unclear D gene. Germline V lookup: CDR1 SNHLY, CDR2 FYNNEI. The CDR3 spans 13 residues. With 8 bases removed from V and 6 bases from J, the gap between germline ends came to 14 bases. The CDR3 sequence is CASQRAAGQPQHF. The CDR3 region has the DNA TGTGCCAGCCAGCGGGCTGCCGGTCAGCCCCAGCATTTT.

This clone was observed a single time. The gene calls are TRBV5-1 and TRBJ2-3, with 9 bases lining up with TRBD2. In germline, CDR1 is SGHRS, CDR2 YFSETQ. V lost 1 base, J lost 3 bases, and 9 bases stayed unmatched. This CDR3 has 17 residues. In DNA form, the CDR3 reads TGCGCCAGCAGCTTGTTGGCTAGCGGGGTAGAGACAGATACGCAGTATTTT. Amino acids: CASSLLASGVETDTQYF.

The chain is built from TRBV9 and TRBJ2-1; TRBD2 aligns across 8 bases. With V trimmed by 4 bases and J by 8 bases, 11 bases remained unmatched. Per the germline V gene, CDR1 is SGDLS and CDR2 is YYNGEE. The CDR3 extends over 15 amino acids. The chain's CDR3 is CASSLRDGGAYEQFF. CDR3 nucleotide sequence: TGTGCCAGCAGCCTCAGGGACGGGGGGGCCTATGAGCAGTTCTTC.